A single count supports the clone carrying this T cell receptor beta chain. Seattle participants joined during active infection and were tracked over time. These data are taken from a study of blood T cell repertoires in COVID-19. Clones were sequenced by immunoSEQ multiplex PCR, and TCRdb holds only the in-frame ones, with some missing. This table holds 440,000 or so clones, approximately 90% found once. The CDR3 consists of 11 residues. In germline, CDR1 is SNHLY, CDR2 FYNNEI. Trimming cost V 7 bases and J 10 bases, with 11 bases left between them. The sample was peripheral blood. V gene TRBV2 combines with J gene TRBJ2-1; D gene unclear. This receptor was identified in a middle-aged woman with COVID-19, enrolled during active disease. Here the CDR3 reads CASKPREEQFF. CDR3 bases: TGTGCCAGCAAGCCTCGTGAAGAGCAGTTCTTC.